This passage covers 5 T cell receptor beta chains from one sample sequenced in a study of blood T cell repertoires in COVID-19. Profiled with immunoSEQ multiplex PCR; TCRdb holds only in-frame clones, not every one. The sample yields 250,000 to 350,000 clones, about 86% seen once. Sequencing was done on a sample of peripheral blood. Receptors were obtained from a woman in her fifties or sixties with acute or convalescent COVID-19.

V usage is TRBV7-8 and J usage is TRBJ1-5; no clear D gene. Germline V CDR1 and CDR2: SGHVS, FQNEAQ. CDR3 length: 13 residues. The germline V and J ends were trimmed by 5 bases and 5 bases, with 10 bases remaining between them. CDR3 bases: TGTGCCAGCAGCCGAAGTCAGGATCAGCCCCAGCATTTT. Amino acids: CASSRSQDQPQHF.

The V and J genes are TRBV7-9 and TRBJ2-3; D ambiguous. The CDR3 covers 11 residues. CDR1 is SEHNR, CDR2 FQNEAQ, per germline (reference sequence). Between the trimmed V and J ends, which lost 8 bases and 5 bases, there was a span of 8 bases. The CDR3 is CASPSGDTQYF. CDR3 DNA: TGTGCCAGCCCGTCCGGAGATACGCAGTATTTT.

The V gene is TRBV7-9, the J gene TRBJ2-1; TRBD2 matches 7 bases. Germline values: CDR1 SEHNR, CDR2 FQNEAQ (reference sequence). The CDR3 totals 13 residues. Losses at the gene ends were 5 bases for V and 9 bases for J; bases not matched to a gene: 7. CDR3 nucleotide sequence: TGTGCCAGCAGCCCCGGTCGGGGGGTTGAGCAGTTCTTC. Encoded protein: CASSPGRGVEQFF.

V is TRBV6-5 and J is TRBJ2-7; D ambiguous. CDR1 is MNHEY and CDR2 is SVGAGI in the germline V gene. Trimming left V 4 bases short and J 6 bases short, with 10 bases between. The CDR3 extends over 12 amino acids. CDR3 in amino acids: CASSSTSLEQYF. CDR3 DNA: TGTGCCAGCAGTTCGACTTCCCTCGAGCAGTACTTC.

This sequence joins TRBV7-9 and TRBJ1-2; 10 bases map to TRBD1. Unmatched junction bases numbered 13, after V lost 5 bases and J lost 4 bases. Germline values: CDR1 SEHNR, CDR2 FQNEAQ (reference sequence). The CDR3 runs to 17 residues. CDR3: CASSPGPRQGAGYGYTF. DNA for the CDR3: TGTGCCAGCAGCCCGGGCCCGAGACAGGGGGCAGGCTATGGCTACACCTTC.